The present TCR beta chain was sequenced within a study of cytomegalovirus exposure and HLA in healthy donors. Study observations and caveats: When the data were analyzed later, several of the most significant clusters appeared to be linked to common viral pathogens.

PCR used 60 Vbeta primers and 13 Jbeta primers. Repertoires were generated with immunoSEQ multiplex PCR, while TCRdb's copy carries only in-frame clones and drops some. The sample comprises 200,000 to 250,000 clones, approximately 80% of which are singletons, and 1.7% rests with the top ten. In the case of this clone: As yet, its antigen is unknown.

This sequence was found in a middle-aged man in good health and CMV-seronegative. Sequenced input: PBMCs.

CDR3 sequence (DNA): TGTGCCAGCAGTTACCTAGTCGGCCAAGAGACCCAGTACTTC. Amino acid sequence: CASSYLVGQETQYF. The gene calls are TRBV6-5 and TRBJ2-5, with D uncertain. Germline V CDR1 and CDR2: MNHEY, SVGAGI. The CDR3 sequence is 14 residues long. V gave up 2 bases and J gave up 1 base, with 8 bases separating them.